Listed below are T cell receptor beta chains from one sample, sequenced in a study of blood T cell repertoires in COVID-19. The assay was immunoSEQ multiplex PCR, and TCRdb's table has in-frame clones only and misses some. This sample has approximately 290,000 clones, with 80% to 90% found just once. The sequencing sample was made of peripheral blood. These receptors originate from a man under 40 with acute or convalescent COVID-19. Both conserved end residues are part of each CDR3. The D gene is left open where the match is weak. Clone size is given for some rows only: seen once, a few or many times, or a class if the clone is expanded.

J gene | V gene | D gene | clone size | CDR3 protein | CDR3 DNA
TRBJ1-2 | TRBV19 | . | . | CASSIKGGDSVYGYTF | TGTGCCAGTAGTATAAAGGGAGGGGATTCCGTATATGGCTACACCTTC
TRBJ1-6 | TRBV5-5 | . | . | CASSLTGRGNPAHSPLHF | TGTGCCAGCAGCCTCACCGGCAGAGGAAACCCTGCGCATTCACCCCTCCACTTT
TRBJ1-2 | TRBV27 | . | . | CASRRPGEPYGYTF | TGTGCCAGCAGAAGACCGGGAGAACCGTATGGCTACACCTTC
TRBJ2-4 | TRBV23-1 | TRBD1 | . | CASSQATGKAKNIQYF | TGCGCCAGCAGTCAGGCGACAGGGAAAGCCAAAAACATTCAGTACTTC
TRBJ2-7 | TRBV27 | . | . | CASSLVGGSYEQYF | TGTGCCAGCAGTTTAGTGGGAGGCTCCTACGAGCAGTACTTC
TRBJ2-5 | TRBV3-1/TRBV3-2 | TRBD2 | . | CASSHSGTSGGRETQYF | TGTGCCAGCAGCCACTCCGGGACTAGCGGGGGGCGGGAGACCCAGTACTTC
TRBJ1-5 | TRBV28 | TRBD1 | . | CASSSGQGSYQPQHF | TGTGCCAGCAGTTCCGGACAGGGCTCTTATCAGCCCCAGCATTTT
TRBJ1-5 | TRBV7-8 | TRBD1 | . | CASSPREGALYSNQPQHF | TGTGCCAGCAGCCCCCGTGAGGGGGCGCTTTATAGCAATCAGCCCCAGCATTTT
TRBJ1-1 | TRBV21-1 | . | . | CASRGGNTEAFF | TGTGCCAGCAGGGGGGGGAACACTGAAGCTTTCTTT
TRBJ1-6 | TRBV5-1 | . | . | CASSVSGVSSPLHF | TGCGCCAGCAGCGTTTCGGGGGTCAGTTCACCCCTCCACTTT
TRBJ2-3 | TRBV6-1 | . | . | CASRGGGGSQYF | TGTGCCAGCAGAGGAGGAGGTGGTTCGCAGTATTTT
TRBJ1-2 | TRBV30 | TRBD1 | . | CASSRGQGATKYGYTF | TGTGCCTCTTCGAGGGGACAGGGGGCGACTAAGTATGGCTACACCTTC
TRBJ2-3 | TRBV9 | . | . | CASSLGLTSTDTQYF | TGTGCCAGCAGCTTAGGACTTACTAGCACAGATACGCAGTATTTT
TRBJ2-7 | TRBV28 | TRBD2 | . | CASSLDGLAGLNSYEQYF | TGTGCCAGCAGTTTAGACGGTCTAGCGGGGCTAAATTCCTACGAGCAGTACTTC
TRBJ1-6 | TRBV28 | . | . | CASSRPGVSYNSPLHF | TGTGCCAGCAGCCGCCCAGGGGTCTCCTATAATTCACCCCTCCACTTT
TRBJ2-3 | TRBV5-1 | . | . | CASSSDQDTQYF | TGCGCCAGCAGCTCAGATCAGGATACGCAGTATTTT
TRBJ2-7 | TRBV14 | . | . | CASSLGGGSNEQYF | TGTGCCAGCAGCCTTGGTGGGGGGAGCAACGAGCAGTACTTC
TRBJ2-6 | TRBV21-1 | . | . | CASSKGGFSGANVLTF | TGTGCCAGCAGCAAGGGGGGGTTCTCTGGGGCCAACGTCCTGACTTTC
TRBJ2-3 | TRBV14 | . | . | CASSSSRTVTDTQYF | TGTGCCAGCAGCTCGAGTCGGACAGTTACAGATACGCAGTATTTT
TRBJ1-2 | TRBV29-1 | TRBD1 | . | CSVQTGGSYGYTF | TGCAGCGTTCAGACAGGGGGTTCGTATGGCTACACCTTC
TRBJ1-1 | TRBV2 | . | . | CASMRLNTEAFF | TGTGCCAGCATGAGGTTGAACACTGAAGCTTTCTTT
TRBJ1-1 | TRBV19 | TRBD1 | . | CASSIPRGTGTEAFF | TGTGCCAGTAGTATACCCCGGGGGACAGGGACTGAAGCTTTCTTT
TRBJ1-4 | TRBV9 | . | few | CASSVMGGINEKLFF | TGTGCCAGCAGCGTTATGGGCGGGATAAATGAAAAACTGTTTTTT
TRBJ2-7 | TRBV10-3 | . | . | CAISESVGVTKISGSYEQYF | TGTGCCATCAGTGAGTCGGTGGGAGTTACCAAAATCTCCGGCTCCTACGAGCAGTACTTC
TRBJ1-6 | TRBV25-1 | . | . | CASTEAGGSNSPLHF | TGTGCCAGCACCGAGGCGGGGGGCAGCAATTCACCCCTCCACTTT
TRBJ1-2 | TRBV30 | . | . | CAWSVYRANYGYTF | TGTGCCTGGAGTGTATACAGGGCCAACTATGGCTACACCTTC
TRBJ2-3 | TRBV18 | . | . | CASSPRGLITDTQYF | TGTGCCAGCTCACCGAGGGGACTCATCACAGATACGCAGTATTTT
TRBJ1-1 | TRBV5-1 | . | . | CASSLGGATEAFF | TGCGCCAGCAGCCTGGGCGGGGCCACTGAAGCTTTCTTT
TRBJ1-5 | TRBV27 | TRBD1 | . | CASRDRGSNQPQHF | TGTGCCAGCAGAGACAGGGGTAGCAATCAGCCCCAGCATTTT